A selection of T cell receptor beta chains follows, all from one sample in a study of radiotherapy plus CTLA-4 blockade in lung cancer. Profiling relied on immunoSEQ multiplex PCR, and the TCRdb table lists in-frame clones only, not all of them. The table has about 78,000 clones, 75% to 90% seen once. Source: peripheral blood, taken from a patient treated with radiotherapy plus ipilimumab. Receptors originate from a human donor with non-small cell lung cancer who had a partial response to radiotherapy plus ipilimumab. Both conserved end residues are part of each CDR3. A D gene is named only where the DNA matches it firmly. The size field is filled for only some rows; it gives once, few, many or a size class.

V gene	J gene	clone size	D gene	CDR3 length	CDR3 DNA	CDR3 protein
TRBV29-1	TRBJ1-3	-	-	15	TGCAGCGTTGAAGATGGCGGGCGCTCTGGAAACACCATATATTTT	CSVEDGGRSGNTIYF
TRBV2	TRBJ2-1	-	TRBD2	14	TGTGCCAGCAGTGTGGGACTAGCGGACAATGAGCAGTTCTTC	CASSVGLADNEQFF
TRBV7-2	TRBJ2-1	-	TRBD2	15	TGTGCCAGCAGCTTAGAGGGAGGACTAGCGGGAGCGCAGTTCTTC	CASSLEGGLAGAQFF
TRBV11-2	TRBJ2-3	-	-	17	TGTGCCAGCAGCTCCCTGACTAGATCGGGGAACACAGATACGCAGTATTTT	CASSSLTRSGNTDTQYF
TRBV5-6	TRBJ2-7	-	TRBD1	16	TGTGCCAGCAGCTTGGCTCGAGGACAGGCGCCCTACGAGCAGTACTTC	CASSLARGQAPYEQYF
TRBV2	TRBJ2-1	-	TRBD2	14	TGTGCCAGCCAGAACGGGGGGTCCTACAATGAGCAGTTCTTC	CASQNGGSYNEQFF
TRBV9	TRBJ2-2	-	TRBD2	16	TGTGCCAGCAGCGTGACTAGCGGGACTCCCACCGGGGAGCTGTTTTTT	CASSVTSGTPTGELFF
TRBV30	TRBJ2-1	-	-	16	TGTGCCTGGGTAACCTCCCGAGACAGCACCTACAATGAGCAGTTCTTC	CAWVTSRDSTYNEQFF
TRBV30	TRBJ1-2	-	TRBD1	13	TGTGCCTGGAGTGTACAGGGGCTAGATGGCTACACCTTC	CAWSVQGLDGYTF
TRBV5-1	TRBJ1-4	-	-	15	TGCGCCAGCAGCCAAAACCTCGGGACTAATGAAAAACTGTTTTTT	CASSQNLGTNEKLFF
TRBV5-8	TRBJ1-3	few	TRBD1	15	TGTGCCAGCAACCCGGACAGGAACTCTGGAAACACCATATATTTT	CASNPDRNSGNTIYF
TRBV30	TRBJ1-4	once	-	12	TGTGCCTGGAGTAAACAGGGTGGAGAACTGTTTTTT	CAWSKQGGELFF
TRBV5-1	TRBJ1-2	-	-	12	TGCGCCAGCAGCCCCTTTGAGGGTGGCTACACCTTC	CASSPFEGGYTF
TRBV2	TRBJ2-2	once	-	14	TGTGCCAGCAGTGTCAGGGGGGACACCGGGGAGCTGTTTTTT	CASSVRGDTGELFF
TRBV5-6	TRBJ2-1	-	TRBD2	17	TGTGCCAGCAGCTTTAGATTACGACTAGCGGCAGCCAATGAGCAGTTCTTC	CASSFRLRLAAANEQFF
TRBV10-3	TRBJ1-1	-	TRBD1	13	TGTGCCATCAGAGACAGGGAGAACACTGAAGCTTTCTTT	CAIRDRENTEAFF
TRBV29-1	TRBJ2-5	-	-	15	TGCAGCGTTTCGGGGGTGCGGGGAGGTCGGGAGACCCAGTACTTC	CSVSGVRGGRETQYF
TRBV5-5	TRBJ2-2	-	-	14	TGTGCCAGCAGCTTGGAAGGGGCCGGCGGGGAGCTGTTTTTT	CASSLEGAGGELFF
TRBV5-8	TRBJ2-5	-	-	12	TGTGCCAGCAGTATCCCCGCGGAGACCCAGTACTTC	CASSIPAETQYF
TRBV5-1	TRBJ1-1	few	-	13	TGCGCCAGCAGCTTGGCAGGGAACACTGAAGCTTTCTTT	CASSLAGNTEAFF
TRBV1	TRBJ2-2	-	-	19	TGCACCAGCAGCCCTACGGGACTAGCGGGAGGGCGGGGCACCGGGGAGCTGTTTTTT	CTSSPTGLAGGRGTGELFF
TRBV6-6	TRBJ2-1	-	TRBD1	13	TGTGCCAGCGAGGGACAGGGATACAATGAGCAGTTCTTC	CASEGQGYNEQFF
TRBV28	TRBJ1-2	once	-	14	TGTGCCAGCAGTTTATCGACGGCAGGCTATGGCTACACCTTC	CASSLSTAGYGYTF
TRBV7-2	TRBJ2-5	-	-	14	TGTGCCAGCAGCTTAGCCGAGACATTGGGGACCCAGTACTTC	CASSLAETLGTQYF
TRBV10-3	TRBJ1-4	-	TRBD1	15	TGTGCCATCAGTGAGTCGACAGGGAGTGATCAAAAACTGTTTTTT	CAISESTGSDQKLFF
TRBV7-3	TRBJ2-2	-	TRBD2	17	TGTGCCAGCAGTTACCCTAGCGGTTCACCGAACACCGGGGAGCTGTTTTTT	CASSYPSGSPNTGELFF
TRBV7-6	TRBJ2-5	once	-	14	TGTGCCAGCAGCTTAGCGAGGGTTAGGGAGACCCAGTACTTC	CASSLARVRETQYF
TRBV6-5	TRBJ1-1	once	-	15	TGTGCCAGCAGTTCCCGGAGGGCAGGGAACACTGAAGCTTTCTTT	CASSSRRAGNTEAFF
TRBV2	TRBJ1-2	once	-	13	TGTGCCAGCAGTGGGGGCAGAGAATATGGCTACACCTTC	CASSGGREYGYTF
TRBV25-1	TRBJ1-5	once	-	13	TGTGCCAGCAGTGATACGAGGGATCAGCCCCAGCATTTT	CASSDTRDQPQHF
TRBV10-2	TRBJ2-7	-	-	12	TGCGCCAGCACTCCGACCTCCAGGGAGCAGTACTTC	CASTPTSREQYF
TRBV4-2	TRBJ2-3	-	TRBD2	17	TGTGCCAGCAGCCAAGTGGCTAGCGGGAGGACCACAGATACGCAGTATTTT	CASSQVASGRTTDTQYF
TRBV5-1	TRBJ2-7	-	TRBD2	17	TGCGCCAGCAGCTTGAGTAGTAGCGGGACGCACTTCTACGAGCAGTACTTC	CASSLSSSGTHFYEQYF
TRBV6-1	TRBJ1-5	-	-	15	TGTGCCAGCAGTGATTTTGCTAGGGGCGATCAGCCCCAGCATTTT	CASSDFARGDQPQHF
TRBV10-3	TRBJ2-3	-	-	13	TGTGCCATCATGGGGGCGAGCACAGATACGCAGTATTTT	CAIMGASTDTQYF
TRBV6-1	TRBJ2-7	once	TRBD1	14	TGTGCCAGCAGTAAACAGGGGGAGTCATACGAGCAGTACTTC	CASSKQGESYEQYF
TRBV15	TRBJ2-5	-	-	14	TGTGCCACCAGCAACCCGGGGTTGGGTGAGACCCAGTACTTC	CATSNPGLGETQYF
TRBV11-2	TRBJ2-1	-	-	16	TGTGCCAGCAGCTTAGATCAAACTTCCCCCTACAATGAGCAGTTCTTC	CASSLDQTSPYNEQFF
TRBV19	TRBJ1-1	-	-	14	TGTGCCAGTAGTTTGGGGCAAATGAACACTGAAGCTTTCTTT	CASSLGQMNTEAFF
TRBV5-1	TRBJ2-6	-	TRBD1	20	TGCGCCAGCAGCCCTCAGGGGGCCGAGTTCTGGACGTCTGGGGCCAACGTCCTGACTTTC	CASSPQGAEFWTSGANVLTF
TRBV5-1	TRBJ2-5	-	-	11	TGCGCCAGCAGGTCCGGGGAGACCCAGTACTTC	CASRSGETQYF
TRBV27	TRBJ2-1	-	TRBD2	17	TGTGCCAGCAGTTCCCTCGGAACTAGCGGTCTTCGGAATGAGCAGTTCTTC	CASSSLGTSGLRNEQFF
TRBV18	TRBJ1-5	-	-	14	TGTGCCAGCTCAATAGGGACATCCAATCAGCCCCAGCATTTT	CASSIGTSNQPQHF
TRBV7-2	TRBJ2-5	-	-	18	TGTGCCAGCAGCTTAGTAACGGGAGCACCGCCCGAAAGGGAGACCCAGTACTTC	CASSLVTGAPPERETQYF
TRBV25-1	TRBJ1-5	-	-	13	TGTGCCAGCAGTGATTCAGGGATTCGGCCCCAGCATTTT	CASSDSGIRPQHF
TRBV5-1	TRBJ2-2	-	-	14	TGCGCCAGCAGCCTTAGCGGACACACCGGGGAGCTGTTTTTT	CASSLSGHTGELFF
TRBV11-3	TRBJ2-3	-	-	13	TGTGCCAGCAGCGACTCGGGGGAGGATACGCAGTATTTT	CASSDSGEDTQYF
TRBV28	TRBJ1-2	-	-	13	TGTGCCAGCAGTTTAGTAGTCAATTATGGCTACACCTTC	CASSLVVNYGYTF
TRBV30	TRBJ1-2	-	-	13	TGTGCCTGGAGGTTGCTTAGCACGTATGGCTACACCTTC	CAWRLLSTYGYTF
TRBV5-1	TRBJ2-2	-	-	14	TGCGCCAGCAGCGATACAGGGTCCACCGGGGAGCTGTTTTTT	CASSDTGSTGELFF
TRBV5-5	TRBJ2-3	-	-	15	TGTGCCAGCAGCTATTGGACAGTTAGCACAGATACGCAGTATTTT	CASSYWTVSTDTQYF
TRBV18	TRBJ2-1	-	TRBD2	15	TGTGCCAGCTCGTACACTAGCGGGAGTAACGATGAGCAGTTCTTC	CASSYTSGSNDEQFF
TRBV28	TRBJ1-4	-	-	14	TGTGCCAGCAGTCCCAGGGCAGGAGATGAAAAACTGTTTTTT	CASSPRAGDEKLFF
TRBV4-1	TRBJ1-2	-	-	14	TGCGCCAGCAGCCAAGACCACCAGGGGTTTGGCTACACCTTC	CASSQDHQGFGYTF
TRBV7-3	TRBJ2-1	-	-	14	TGTGCCAGCAGCCCGACTAGTTCCTACAATGAGCAGTTCTTC	CASSPTSSYNEQFF
TRBV28	TRBJ1-5	-	-	16	TGTGCCAGCAGATCCCTCTCGGGGAGTAGCAATCAGCCCCAGCATTTT	CASRSLSGSSNQPQHF
TRBV21-1	TRBJ2-7	-	-	20	TGTGCCAGCAGCAAAGTCAGTACACTAGCGGGAGTTTTGCCCCACTACGAGCAGTACTTC	CASSKVSTLAGVLPHYEQYF
TRBV5-1	TRBJ1-5	-	-	15	TGCGCCAGCAGCTTGGACTGGGGGGACAATCAGCCCCAGCATTTT	CASSLDWGDNQPQHF
TRBV7-8	TRBJ1-5	-	TRBD1	14	TGTGCCAGCAGCAGGGACAGGGGCAATCAGCCCCAGCATTTT	CASSRDRGNQPQHF